This T cell receptor beta chain comes out of a study of cytomegalovirus exposure and HLA in healthy donors. Across the whole study: Of around 400 genotyped donors, more than 65% grouped in the Caucasian-associated ancestry cluster.

Primers for the PCR totalled 60 Vbeta and 13 Jbeta. Measured with immunoSEQ multiplex PCR; TCRdb has only the in-frame clones, and not every one. The sample yields under 95,000 clones, 70% to 80% seen once. The TCR was taken from a woman between 35 and 50 years old in good health and CMV-seropositive. Input material: PBMCs.

The CDR3 protein is CASSYETGVGKTQYF. Here the CDR3 DNA reads TGTGCCAGTAGTTACGAGACAGGGGTTGGAAAGACCCAGTACTTC. The J gene is TRBJ2-5, the V gene TRBV19; 8 bases fit TRBD1. Germline trimming cut 5 bases from V and 6 bases from J; bases unmatched to any gene: 11. Looked up from germline, CDR1 is LNHDA and CDR2 is SQIVND (reference sequence). This CDR3 contains 15 residues. Using reference TRBV19 and TRBJ2-5 for the parts outside the CDR3, the full variable domain is DGGITQSPKYLFRKEGQNVTLSCEQNLNHDAMYWYRQDPGQGLRLIYYSQIVNDFQKGDIAEGYSVSREKKESFPLTVTSAQKNPTAFYLCASSYETGVGKTQYFGPGTRLLVL.